What follows are 25 T cell receptor beta chains derived from one specimen sequenced in a study of blood T cell repertoires in COVID-19. Clones were read by immunoSEQ multiplex PCR, and TCRdb kept only the in-frame ones, dropping some. The sample shows about 200,000 clones, about nine tenths of them seen only once. The material sequenced was peripheral blood. The receptors here all came from a woman aged 70-85 years with acute or convalescent COVID-19.

The V call is TRBV6-2 or TRBV6-3, the J call TRBJ1-1; D call uncertain. The CDR3 is made up of 14 amino acids. V was pared by 0 bases and J by 1 base, with 6 bases between. Germline V gives CDR1 MNHEY, CDR2 SVGEGT. For the CDR3, the DNA is TGTGCCAGCAGTTACTCAACGGGGAACACTGAAGCTTTCTTT. It encodes CASSYSTGNTEAFF.

The V gene is TRBV19, the J gene TRBJ2-7; 10 bases map to TRBD1. CDR3 length equals 14 residues. CDR1 LNHDA and CDR2 SQIVND come from the germline V gene (reference sequence). Trimming took 4 bases from V and 5 from J; bases not matched to a gene: 5. CDR3 bases: TGTGCCAGTAGTAGCCGGGACAGGGGCCACGAGCAGTACTTC. Translating gives CASSSRDRGHEQYF.

This rearrangement joins TRBV6-5 to TRBJ1-1; TRBD1 agrees at 7 bases. Looked up from germline, CDR1 is MNHEY and CDR2 is SVGAGI. V was pared by 7 bases and J by 5 bases, with 10 bases of the junction left unmatched. The CDR3 is made up of 14 amino acids. CDR3 residues: CASIRQGGGTEAFF. As DNA, the CDR3 is TGTGCCAGCATCCGACAGGGCGGGGGGACTGAAGCTTTCTTT.

This chain links TRBV28 with TRBJ2-7; a weak D match, TRBD2 (5 bases). Germline CDR1 is MDHEN and CDR2 is SYDVKM. This CDR3 spans 16 amino acids. The V and J ends lost 7 bases and 3 bases respectively, with 22 bases between them. This chain's CDR3 is CASTPGSSRPHYEQYF. The CDR3 DNA sequence: TGTGCCAGCACACCGGGATCGTCCAGACCCCACTACGAGCAGTACTTC.

The chain uses TRBV29-1 and TRBJ1-2; 8 nucleotides match TRBD1. This CDR3 comprises 11 residues. Germline CDR1 SQVTM, CDR2 ANQGSEA. Trimming removed 6 bases from V and 8 bases from J; junction bases left unmatched: 5. CDR3 coding DNA: TGCAGCGTAAACAGGGGGGAAGGCTACACCTTC. Its translation is CSVNRGEGYTF.

V and J are TRBV11-2 and TRBJ2-1, with 11 bases identical to TRBD2. Looked up from germline, CDR1 is SGHAT and CDR2 is FQNNGV. The CDR3 contains 14 residues. The V segment lost 8 bases and the J segment 9 bases; nucleotides outside the gene matches: 9. DNA for the CDR3: TGTGCCAGCGGGGGCGAGGGACTAGCGGTTGAGCAGTTCTTC. Amino acids: CASGGEGLAVEQFF.

The chain combines TRBV5-4 with TRBJ2-7, with 9 bases lining up with TRBD1. V was pared by 3 bases and J by 6 bases, with 7 bases of the junction left unmatched. CDR3 size: 14 residues. From germline, CDR1 is SGHNT and CDR2 YYREEE (reference sequence). The CDR3 loop is CASSSGTGRFEQYF. Here the CDR3 DNA reads TGTGCCAGCAGCTCCGGGACAGGGCGCTTCGAGCAGTACTTC.

The chain uses TRBV5-8 and TRBJ2-5; the D gene is possibly TRBD2 (6 bases). With 2 bases removed from V and 5 bases from J, the gap between germline ends came to 13 bases. Germline loops: CDR1 SGHTS, CDR2 YDEGEE. This CDR3 spans 14 amino acids. As DNA, the CDR3 is TGTGCCAGCAGCTTTCCGGGGGTTCGGGAGACCCAGTACTTC. Translated, it gives CASSFPGVRETQYF.

The chain carries TRBV2 and TRBJ2-7; weak D call: TRBD1 (6 bases). CDR1 is SNHLY and CDR2 is FYNNEI in the germline V gene. The CDR3 is 13 amino acids. Trimming removed 5 bases at V and 5 bases at J, with 13 bases between. The CDR3 DNA reads TGTGCCAGCAGTAAGGTACAGGGCAACGAGCAGTACTTC. Translation gives CASSKVQGNEQYF. The complete variable domain, with remaining parts taken from reference TRBV2 and TRBJ2-7, reads EPEVTQTPSHQVTQMGQEVILRCVPISNHLYFYWYRQILGQKVEFLVSFYNNEISEKSEIFDDQFSVERPDGSNFTLKIRSTKLEDSAMYFCASSKVQGNEQYFGPGTRLTVT.

Details on this clone: At the DNA level, this CDR3 is encoded by other sequences in the same sample as well. This rearrangement joins TRBV7-2 to TRBJ2-7; no clear D gene. The CDR3 length is 12 residues. Germline V lookup: CDR1 SGHTA, CDR2 FQGNSA. V lost 1 base, J lost 3 bases, and 4 bases lay in between. The CDR3 coding sequence is TGTGCCAGCAGCTTAGACAACTACGAGCAGTACTTC. Translating gives CASSLDNYEQYF.

Notes on this clone: The same CDR3 can be traced to other DNA sequences in this sample. The chain uses TRBV6-5 and TRBJ1-2, with D perhaps TRBD1 (5 bases). The germline V gene has CDR1 MNHEY and CDR2 SVGAGI. The CDR3 spans 12 residues. V was shortened by 6 bases and J by 6 bases, with 11 bases between the two germline ends. The CDR3 reads CASRTTVDGYTF. CDR3 coding DNA: TGTGCCAGCAGGACGACAGTGGATGGCTACACCTTC.

The chain carries TRBV5-1 and TRBJ2-6; the match to TRBD1 covers 7 bases. The junction had 8 bases not matched to a gene; V was cut back by 5 bases and J by 0 bases. The CDR3 length is 17 residues. Germline V gives CDR1 SGHRS, CDR2 YFSETQ. CDR3 DNA: TGCGCCAGCAGTCTTGGACAGGCAAACTCTGGGGCCAACGTCCTGACTTTC. Translating it yields CASSLGQANSGANVLTF.

V usage is TRBV13 and J usage is TRBJ1-1; D is unclear. The CDR3 contains 13 residues. Germline V gives CDR1 PRHDT, CDR2 FYEKMQ (reference sequence). Trimming took 11 bases from V and 2 from J, leaving 15 bases between them. In DNA form, the CDR3 reads TGTGCCGATAGCGTCGGACGAAACACTGAAGCTTTCTTT. Translating it yields CADSVGRNTEAFF.

This chain connects TRBV6-5 to TRBJ2-7; D is unresolved. This CDR3 is 12 amino acids long. Germline loops: CDR1 MNHEY, CDR2 SVGAGI. V lost 6 bases and J lost 0, with 6 bases in between. The CDR3 region has the DNA TGTGCCAGCAGCATGCGCTCCTACGAGCAGTACTTC. It codes for CASSMRSYEQYF.

The chain combines TRBV9 with TRBJ1-1; D perhaps matches TRBD1 (5 bases). Trimming removed 4 bases from V and 1 base from J, with 17 bases in between. Germline V gene sequence: CDR1 SGDLS, CDR2 YYNGEE. The CDR3 extends over 16 amino acids. CDR3 sequence: CASSSRGGGQNTEAFF. As DNA, the CDR3 is TGTGCCAGCAGCTCGCGGGGGGGAGGCCAGAACACTGAAGCTTTCTTT.

The V gene is TRBV9, the J gene TRBJ2-6; D might be TRBD1 (5 bases). This CDR3 region has 16 residues. The V gene's germline CDR1 is SGDLS and CDR2 YYNGEE. Deletions cut 4 bases from V and 1 base from J, with 12 bases between. CDR3 loop: CASSQGIGSGANVLTF. CDR3 DNA: TGTGCCAGCAGCCAGGGAATTGGGTCTGGGGCCAACGTCCTGACTTTC.

The rearrangement uses TRBV29-1 and TRBJ1-4; no firm D call. CDR1 SQVTM and CDR2 ANQGSEA come from the germline V gene. Trimming cost V 0 bases and J 8 bases, with 10 bases left between them. This CDR3 spans 13 amino acids. This CDR3 reads CSVEEGRGEKLFF. CDR3 nucleotide sequence: TGCAGCGTTGAAGAGGGCAGAGGGGAAAAACTGTTTTTT.

This clone was seen a handful of times. This rearrangement joins TRBV2 to TRBJ1-5; the D is unclear. Per the germline V gene, CDR1 is SNHLY and CDR2 is FYNNEI. There are 13 residues in the CDR3. V was trimmed by 4 bases and J by 3 bases, leaving 7 bases between them. The CDR3 sequence: CASSVQYNQPQHF. CDR3 coding DNA: TGTGCCAGCAGTGTGCAGTACAATCAGCCCCAGCATTTT.

The J gene is TRBJ1-6, the V gene TRBV7-8, with D possibly matching TRBD1 (5 bases). The CDR3 extends over 16 amino acids. Germline V gene data show CDR1 as SGHVS and CDR2 as FQNEAQ. V lost 5 bases to trimming and J lost 7 bases, with 18 bases between them. The CDR3 is CASSANPGGTNSPLHF. The DNA of the CDR3 is TGTGCCAGCAGCGCGAACCCCGGGGGTACGAATTCACCCCTCCACTTT.

The chain is built from TRBV6-6 and TRBJ1-2; perhaps TRBD1 as D (6 bases). CDR1 and CDR2 from the germline V gene are MNHNY and SVGAGI (reference sequence). The ends were cut back, 6 bases at V and 4 bases at J, with 12 bases in the middle. The CDR3 totals 13 residues. CDR3: CASSLQGGYGYTF. CDR3 DNA sequence: TGTGCCAGCAGCCTACAGGGTGGCTATGGCTACACCTTC.

The CDR3 nucleotides are TGTGCCAGCAGCAGAAGGACAGGGCAACATACCGGGGAGCTGTTTTTT. Its translation: CASSRRTGQHTGELFF. J is TRBJ2-2 and V is TRBV3-1 (or the pseudogene TRBV3-2), with TRBD1 matching over 8 bases. V shed 5 bases and J 5 bases; nucleotides not matched to a gene: 10. Per germline, CDR1 LGHDT and CDR2 YNNKEL (reference sequence). The length of the CDR3 is 16 residues.

This chain joins TRBV7-2 and TRBJ2-7; 10 positions agree with TRBD2. In germline, CDR1 is SGHTA, CDR2 FQGNSA. V trimming: 1 base; J trimming: 3 bases; junction bases outside the gene matches: 12. The CDR3 extends over 18 amino acids. The CDR3 spells CASSLVGGLAGANYEQYF. CDR3 nucleotides: TGTGCCAGCAGCTTAGTAGGCGGGCTAGCGGGAGCGAACTACGAGCAGTACTTC. Full variable domain (rest looked up from reference TRBV7-2 and TRBJ2-7): GAGVSQSPSNKVTEKGKDVELRCDPISGHTALYWYRQSLGQGLEFLIYFQGNSAPDKSGLPSDRFSAERTGGSVSTLTIQRTQQEDSAVYLCASSLVGGLAGANYEQYFGPGTRLTVT.

This clone was seen a few times. The gene calls are TRBV5-1 and TRBJ1-6; tentatively, D is TRBD1 (5 bases). The CDR3 contains 14 residues. V was shortened by 4 bases and J by 4 bases, with 9 bases between the two germline ends. Per germline, CDR1 SGHRS and CDR2 YFSETQ. The CDR3 bases are TGCGCCAGCAGCCTTCAGGGATATAATTCACCCCTCCACTTT. Protein sequence: CASSLQGYNSPLHF.

V gene TRBV15 combines with J gene TRBJ1-2, with unresolved D. The CDR3 is 13 amino acids. In germline, CDR1 is LNHNV, CDR2 YYDKDF (reference sequence). The V gene lost 0 bases and the J gene lost 7 bases, with 9 bases spanning the gap. The CDR3 protein is CATSRDIGFGYTF. The CDR3 DNA is TGTGCCACCAGCAGAGATATCGGGTTTGGCTACACCTTC.

This chain links TRBV7-3 with TRBJ2-3, with 12 bases matching TRBD2. The CDR3 loop spans 15 amino acids. V lost 4 bases and J lost 4; bases outside the gene matches: 3. Germline V gene data show CDR1 as SGHTA and CDR2 as FQGTGA. The CDR3, as DNA: TGTGCCAGCAGCTCTAGCGGGAGGGGGGCAGATACGCAGTATTTT. Its protein product is CASSSSGRGADTQYF.